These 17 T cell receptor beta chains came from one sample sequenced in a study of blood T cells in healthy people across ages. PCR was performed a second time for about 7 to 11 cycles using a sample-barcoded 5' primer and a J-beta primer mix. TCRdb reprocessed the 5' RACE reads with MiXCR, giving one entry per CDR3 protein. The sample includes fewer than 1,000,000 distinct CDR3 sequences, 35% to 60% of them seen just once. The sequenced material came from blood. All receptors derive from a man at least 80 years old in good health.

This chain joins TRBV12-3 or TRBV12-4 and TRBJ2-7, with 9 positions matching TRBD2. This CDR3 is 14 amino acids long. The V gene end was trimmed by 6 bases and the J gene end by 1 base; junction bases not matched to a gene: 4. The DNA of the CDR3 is TGTGCCAGCAGGAAGCGGGGGGCATCCTACGAGCAGTACTTC. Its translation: CASRKRGASYEQYF.

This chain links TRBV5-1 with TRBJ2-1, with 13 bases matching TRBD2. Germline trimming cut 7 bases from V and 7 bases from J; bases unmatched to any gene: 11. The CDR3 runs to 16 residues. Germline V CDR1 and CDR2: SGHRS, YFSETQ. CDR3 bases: TGCGCCAGCGGAAAACTAGCGGGAGGGCTCGGAAATGAGCAGTTCTTC. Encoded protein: CASGKLAGGLGNEQFF.

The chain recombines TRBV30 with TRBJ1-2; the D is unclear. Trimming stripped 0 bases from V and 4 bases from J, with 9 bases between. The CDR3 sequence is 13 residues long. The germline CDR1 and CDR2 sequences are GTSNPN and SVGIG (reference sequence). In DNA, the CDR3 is TGTGCCTGGAGTGTTGGTCGTAGCTATGGCTACACCTTC. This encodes CAWSVGRSYGYTF.

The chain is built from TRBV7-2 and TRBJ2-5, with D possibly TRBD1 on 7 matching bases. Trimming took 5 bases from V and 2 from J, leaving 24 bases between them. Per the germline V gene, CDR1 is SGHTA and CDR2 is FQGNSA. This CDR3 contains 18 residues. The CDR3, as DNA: TGTGCCAGCAGCACCCCAGGAGGGGGCCAGAACTCTCAAGAGACCCAGTACTTC. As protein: CASSTPGGGQNSQETQYF.

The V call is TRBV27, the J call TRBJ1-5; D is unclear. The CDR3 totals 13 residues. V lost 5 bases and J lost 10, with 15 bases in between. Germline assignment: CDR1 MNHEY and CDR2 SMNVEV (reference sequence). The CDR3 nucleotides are TGTGCCAGCAGTGTAAGCTTCTTGTCTCCCCAGCATTTT. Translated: CASSVSFLSPQHF.

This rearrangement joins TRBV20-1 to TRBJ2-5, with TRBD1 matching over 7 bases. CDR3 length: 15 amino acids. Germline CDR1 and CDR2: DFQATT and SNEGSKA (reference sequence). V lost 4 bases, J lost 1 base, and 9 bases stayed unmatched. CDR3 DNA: TGCAGTGCTACGTCCGACAGGGCCTCCCAAGAGACCCAGTACTTC. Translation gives CSATSDRASQETQYF.

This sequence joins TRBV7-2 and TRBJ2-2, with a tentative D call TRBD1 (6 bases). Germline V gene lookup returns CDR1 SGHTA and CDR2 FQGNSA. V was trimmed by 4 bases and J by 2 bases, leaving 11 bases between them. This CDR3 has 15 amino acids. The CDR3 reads CASSWGLDNTGELFF. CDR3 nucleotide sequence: TGTGCCAGCAGCTGGGGGCTGGACAACACCGGGGAGCTGTTTTTT.

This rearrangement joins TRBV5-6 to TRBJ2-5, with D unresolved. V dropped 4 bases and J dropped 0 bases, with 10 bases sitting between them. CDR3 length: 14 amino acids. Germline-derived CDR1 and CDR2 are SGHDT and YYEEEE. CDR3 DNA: TGTGCCAGCAGCCAGGACCAGTACCAAGAGACCCAGTACTTC. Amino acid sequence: CASSQDQYQETQYF.

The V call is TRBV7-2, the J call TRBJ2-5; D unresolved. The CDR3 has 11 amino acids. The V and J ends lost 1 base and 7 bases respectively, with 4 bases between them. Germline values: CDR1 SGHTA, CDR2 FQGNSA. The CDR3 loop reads CASSLGWTQYF. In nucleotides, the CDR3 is TGTGCCAGCAGCTTAGGGTGGACCCAGTACTTC.

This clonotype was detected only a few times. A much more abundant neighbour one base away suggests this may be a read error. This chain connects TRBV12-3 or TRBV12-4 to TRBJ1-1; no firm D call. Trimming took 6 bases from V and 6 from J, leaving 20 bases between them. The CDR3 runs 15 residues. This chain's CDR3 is CASSSGGAGGAEAFF. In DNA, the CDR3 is TGTGCCAGCAGCAGCGGAGGTGCTGGCGGGGCTGAAGCTTTCTTT.

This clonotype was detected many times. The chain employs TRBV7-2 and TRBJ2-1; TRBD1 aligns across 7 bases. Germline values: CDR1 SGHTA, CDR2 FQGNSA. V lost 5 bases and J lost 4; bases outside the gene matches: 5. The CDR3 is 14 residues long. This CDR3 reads CASSAGTAYNEQFF. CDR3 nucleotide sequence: TGTGCCAGCAGCGCCGGGACAGCTTACAATGAGCAGTTCTTC.

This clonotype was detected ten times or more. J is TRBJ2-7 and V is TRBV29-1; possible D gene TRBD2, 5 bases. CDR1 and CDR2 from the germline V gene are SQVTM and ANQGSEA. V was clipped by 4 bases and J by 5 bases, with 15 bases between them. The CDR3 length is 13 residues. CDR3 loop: CSVGTGVGDEQYF. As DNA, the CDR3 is TGCAGCGTTGGGACTGGGGTTGGGGACGAGCAGTACTTC.

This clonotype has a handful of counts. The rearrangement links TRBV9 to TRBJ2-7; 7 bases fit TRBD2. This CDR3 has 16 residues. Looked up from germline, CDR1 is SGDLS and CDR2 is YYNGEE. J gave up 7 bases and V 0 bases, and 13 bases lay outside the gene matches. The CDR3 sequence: CASSVATGLGYNEQYF. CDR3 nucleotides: TGTGCCAGCAGCGTAGCTACTGGACTAGGGTACAATGAGCAGTACTTC.

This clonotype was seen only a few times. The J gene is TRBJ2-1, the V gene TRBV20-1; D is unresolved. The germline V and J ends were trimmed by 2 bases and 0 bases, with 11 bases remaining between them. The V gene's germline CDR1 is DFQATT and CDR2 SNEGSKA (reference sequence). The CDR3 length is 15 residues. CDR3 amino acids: CSARSKRGSYNEQFF. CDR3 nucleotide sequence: TGCAGTGCTAGATCTAAGCGAGGCTCCTACAATGAGCAGTTCTTC.

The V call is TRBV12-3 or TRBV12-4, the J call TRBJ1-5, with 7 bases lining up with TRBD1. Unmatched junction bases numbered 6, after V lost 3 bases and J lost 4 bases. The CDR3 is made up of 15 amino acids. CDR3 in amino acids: CASSFAGQRNQPQHF. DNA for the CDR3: TGTGCCAGCAGTTTCGCGGGACAGCGAAATCAGCCCCAGCATTTT.

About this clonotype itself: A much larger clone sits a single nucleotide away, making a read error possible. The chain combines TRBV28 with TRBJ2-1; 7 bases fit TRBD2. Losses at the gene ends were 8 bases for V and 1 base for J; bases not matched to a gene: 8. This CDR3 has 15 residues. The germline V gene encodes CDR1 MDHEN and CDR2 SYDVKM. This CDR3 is CASGEGGKSYNEQFF. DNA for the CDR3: TGTGCCAGCGGCGAGGGAGGGAAGTCCTACAATGAGCAGTTCTTC.

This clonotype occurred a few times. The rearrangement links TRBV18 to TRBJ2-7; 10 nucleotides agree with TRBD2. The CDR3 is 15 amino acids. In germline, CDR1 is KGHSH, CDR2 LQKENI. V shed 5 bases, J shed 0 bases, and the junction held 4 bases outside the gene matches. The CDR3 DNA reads TGTGCCAGCTCAGATAGCGGGAGGAGCTCCTACGAGCAGTACTTC. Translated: CASSDSGRSSYEQYF.